This TCR beta chain derives from a study of T cells in localized non-small cell lung cancer. A word on this clone: Its antigen remains unidentified.

Method: immunoSEQ multiplex PCR; TCRdb's copy keeps in-frame clones and lacks some. Of about 39,000 clones listed, roughly three quarters are singletons. Germline V gene sequence: CDR1 MNHEY, CDR2 SVGAGI. Trimming took 3 bases from V and 1 from J, leaving 10 bases between them. This CDR3 comprises 15 residues. Regarding the study as a whole: Among the top 100 tumor clones, a median approximately 62 appeared in adjacent lung. Among blood samples, higher T cell density accompanied longer overall survival. Heterogeneity remains possible, as sequencing covered one tumor region only.

The rearrangement uses TRBV6-5 and TRBJ2-1; maybe TRBD2 (6 bases). The input for sequencing was PBMCs, taken before any cancer treatment. This sequence was found in a woman aged 40-70 years with stage II squamous cell lung carcinoma. The CDR3 region has the DNA TGTGCCAGCAGTTATCACGGGAGTTCCTACAATGAGCAGTTCTTC. Its protein is CASSYHGSSYNEQFF.